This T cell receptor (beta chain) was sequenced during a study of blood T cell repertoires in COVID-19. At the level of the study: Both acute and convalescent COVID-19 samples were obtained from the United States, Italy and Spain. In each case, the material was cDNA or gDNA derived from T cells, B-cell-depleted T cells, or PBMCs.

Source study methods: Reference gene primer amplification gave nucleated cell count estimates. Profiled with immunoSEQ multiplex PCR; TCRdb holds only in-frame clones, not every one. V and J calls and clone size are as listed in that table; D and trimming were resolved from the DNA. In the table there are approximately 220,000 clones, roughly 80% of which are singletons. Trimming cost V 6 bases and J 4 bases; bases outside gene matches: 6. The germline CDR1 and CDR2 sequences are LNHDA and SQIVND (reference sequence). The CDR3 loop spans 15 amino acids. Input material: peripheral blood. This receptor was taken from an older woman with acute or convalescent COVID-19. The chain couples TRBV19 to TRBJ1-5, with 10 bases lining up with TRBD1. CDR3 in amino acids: CASRTPGQGNQPQHF. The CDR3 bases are TGTGCCAGTAGGACCCCGGGACAGGGGAATCAGCCCCAGCATTTT. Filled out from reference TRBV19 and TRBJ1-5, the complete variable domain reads DGGITQSPKYLFRKEGQNVTLSCEQNLNHDAMYWYRQDPGQGLRLIYYSQIVNDFQKGDIAEGYSVSREKKESFPLTVTSAQKNPTAFYLCASRTPGQGNQPQHFGDGTRLSIL.